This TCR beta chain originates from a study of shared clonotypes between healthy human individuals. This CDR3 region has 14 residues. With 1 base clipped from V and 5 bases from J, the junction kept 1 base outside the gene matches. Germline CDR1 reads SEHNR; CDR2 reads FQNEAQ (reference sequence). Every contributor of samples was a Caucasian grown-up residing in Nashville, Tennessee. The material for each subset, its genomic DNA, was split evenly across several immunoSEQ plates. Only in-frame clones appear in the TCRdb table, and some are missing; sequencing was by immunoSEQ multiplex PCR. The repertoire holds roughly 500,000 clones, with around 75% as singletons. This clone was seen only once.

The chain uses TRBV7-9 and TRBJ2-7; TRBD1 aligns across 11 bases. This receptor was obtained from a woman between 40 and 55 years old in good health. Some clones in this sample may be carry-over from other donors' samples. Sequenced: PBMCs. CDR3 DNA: TGTGCCAGCAGCTTAGGGACAGGGGGCCACGAGCAGTACTTC. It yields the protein CASSLGTGGHEQYF. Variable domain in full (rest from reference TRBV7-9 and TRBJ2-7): DTGVSQNPRHKITKRGQNVTFRCDPISEHNRLYWYRQTLGQGPEFLTYFQNEAQLEKSRLLSDRFSAERPKGSFSTLEIQRTEQGDSAMYLCASSLGTGGHEQYFGPGTRLTVT.